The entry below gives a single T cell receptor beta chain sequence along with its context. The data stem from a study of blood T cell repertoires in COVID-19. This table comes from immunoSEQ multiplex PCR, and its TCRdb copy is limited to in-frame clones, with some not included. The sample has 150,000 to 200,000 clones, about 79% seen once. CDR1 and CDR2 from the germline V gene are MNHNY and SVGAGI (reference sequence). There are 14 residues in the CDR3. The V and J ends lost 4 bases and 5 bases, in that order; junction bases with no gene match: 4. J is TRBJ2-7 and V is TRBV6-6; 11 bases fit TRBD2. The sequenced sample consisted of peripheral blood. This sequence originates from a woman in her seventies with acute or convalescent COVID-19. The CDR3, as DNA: TGTGCCAGCAGTTTAGCGGGAGGGCCCCACGAGCAGTACTTC. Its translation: CASSLAGGPHEQYF.